This TCR beta chain was profiled in a study of T cell changes during pregnancy in multiple sclerosis. Clones were sequenced by immunoSEQ multiplex PCR, and TCRdb holds only the in-frame ones, with some missing. The sample lists more than 90,000 clones; about 93% were seen once. Germline lookup yields CDR1 SQVTM and CDR2 ANQGSEA. The V end lost 5 bases, the J end lost 6 bases, and 14 bases lay between the germline ends. The CDR3 is made up of 14 amino acids. This sample comprised peripheral blood, obtained in the third trimester of pregnancy. The sequence was obtained from a female donor with multiple sclerosis, enrolled in a pregnancy study. This chain uses TRBV29-1 with TRBJ1-6; a weak D match, TRBD1 (5 bases). The CDR3 nucleotides read TGCAGCGTTAGGCAGGGAAACCTTAATTCACCCCTCCACTTT. It yields the protein CSVRQGNLNSPLHF.